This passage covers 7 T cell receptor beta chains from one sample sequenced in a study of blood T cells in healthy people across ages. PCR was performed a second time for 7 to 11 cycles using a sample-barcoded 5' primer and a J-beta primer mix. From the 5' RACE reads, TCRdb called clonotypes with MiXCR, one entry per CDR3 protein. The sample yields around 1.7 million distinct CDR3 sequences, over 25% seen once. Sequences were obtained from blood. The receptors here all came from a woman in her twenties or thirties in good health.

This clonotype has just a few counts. As DNA, the CDR3 is TGCAGTGCTAGTCACCCCCGGGGGGGGCAGGTAAATGAGCAGTTCTTC. Its translation is CSASHPRGGQVNEQFF. V gene TRBV20-1 combines with J gene TRBJ2-1; the match to TRBD2 covers 8 bases. Germline V gene sequence: CDR1 DFQATT, CDR2 SNEGSKA (reference sequence). This CDR3 is 16 amino acids long. The V segment lost 3 bases and the J segment 7 bases; nucleotides outside the gene matches: 14.

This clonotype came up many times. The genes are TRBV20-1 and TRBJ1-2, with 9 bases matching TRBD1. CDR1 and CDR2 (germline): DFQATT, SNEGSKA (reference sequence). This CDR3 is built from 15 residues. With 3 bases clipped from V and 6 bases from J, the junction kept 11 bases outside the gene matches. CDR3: CSAREQGALRNGYTF. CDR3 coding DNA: TGCAGTGCTAGGGAACAGGGGGCGCTACGTAATGGCTACACCTTC.

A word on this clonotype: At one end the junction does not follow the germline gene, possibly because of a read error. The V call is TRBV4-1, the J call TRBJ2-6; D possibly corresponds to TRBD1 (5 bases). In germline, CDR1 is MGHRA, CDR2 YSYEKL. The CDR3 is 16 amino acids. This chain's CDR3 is CASGQDQPSGANVRTF. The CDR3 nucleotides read TGCGCCAGCGGCCAGGACCAGCCCTCTGGGGCCAACGTCCGGACTTTC.

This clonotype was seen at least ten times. The DNA for the CDR3 is TGCAGCGTTGCGATTTCTGACGGCTACACCTTC. This gives the protein CSVAISDGYTF. The J gene is TRBJ1-2, the V gene TRBV29-1; unclear D gene. With 4 bases removed from V and 8 bases from J, the gap between germline ends came to 11 bases. Germline CDR1 is SQVTM and CDR2 is ANQGSEA. The CDR3 has 11 residues. Full variable domain (missing parts from reference TRBV29-1 and TRBJ1-2): SAVISQKPSRDICQRGTSLTIQCQVDSQVTMMFWYRQQPGQSLTLIATANQGSEATYESGFVIDKFPISRPNLTFSTLTVSNMSPEDSSIYLCSVAISDGYTFGSGTRLTVV.

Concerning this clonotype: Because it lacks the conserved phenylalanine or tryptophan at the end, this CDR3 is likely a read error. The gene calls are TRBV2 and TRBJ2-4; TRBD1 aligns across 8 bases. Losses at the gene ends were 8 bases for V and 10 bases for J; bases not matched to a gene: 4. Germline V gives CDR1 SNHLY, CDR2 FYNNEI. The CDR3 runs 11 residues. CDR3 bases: TGTGCCAGCCGCCAGGGGGCAATTCAGTACTGC. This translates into CASRQGAIQYC.

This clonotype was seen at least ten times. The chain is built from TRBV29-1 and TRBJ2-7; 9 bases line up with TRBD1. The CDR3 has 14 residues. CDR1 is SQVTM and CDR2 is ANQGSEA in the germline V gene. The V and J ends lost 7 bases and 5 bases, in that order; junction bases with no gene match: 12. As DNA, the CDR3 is TGCAGCGGACTCCGTGGGACAGGGATAAACGAGCAGTACTTC. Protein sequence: CSGLRGTGINEQYF.

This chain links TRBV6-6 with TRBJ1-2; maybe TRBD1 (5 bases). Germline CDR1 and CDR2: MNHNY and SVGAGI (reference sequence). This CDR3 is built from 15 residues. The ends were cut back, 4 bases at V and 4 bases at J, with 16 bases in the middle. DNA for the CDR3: TGTGCCAGCAGTTCGTCTTTGGGGGTTGGCTATGGCTACACCTTC. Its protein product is CASSSSLGVGYGYTF.